The source of this TCR beta chain is a study of blood T cells in healthy people across ages. The wider study: About one barcoded beta molecule per two T cells came from capture by template switching. Study-level points and caveats: Any conclusive comparison of naive versus antigen-experienced cells was prevented by using unsorted PBMCs.

This clonotype was detected ten times or more. Its antigen is as yet unknown. The germline V gene encodes CDR1 MNHNS and CDR2 SASEGT. The V end lost 5 bases, the J end lost 3 bases, and 19 bases lay between the germline ends. The CDR3 totals 16 residues. Donation came from healthy Caucasian individuals in Russia who were aged roughly 6 to 95. Sample-barcoded 5' priming and a J-beta primer mix drove a second PCR of roughly 6 to 12 cycles. TCRdb ran MiXCR on the 5' RACE reads and lists one entry per CDR3 protein. The sample includes hundreds of thousands of distinct CDR3 sequences, approximately 29% of them seen just once.

This TCR derives from a woman at least 80 years old in good health. Sequencing was performed on blood. V is TRBV6-1 and J is TRBJ1-2; perhaps TRBD1 as D (5 bases). CDR3 in DNA: TGTGCCAGCAGTCAAGGGACGGTCGGAAAATACTATGGCTACACCTTC. Its translation is CASSQGTVGKYYGYTF.